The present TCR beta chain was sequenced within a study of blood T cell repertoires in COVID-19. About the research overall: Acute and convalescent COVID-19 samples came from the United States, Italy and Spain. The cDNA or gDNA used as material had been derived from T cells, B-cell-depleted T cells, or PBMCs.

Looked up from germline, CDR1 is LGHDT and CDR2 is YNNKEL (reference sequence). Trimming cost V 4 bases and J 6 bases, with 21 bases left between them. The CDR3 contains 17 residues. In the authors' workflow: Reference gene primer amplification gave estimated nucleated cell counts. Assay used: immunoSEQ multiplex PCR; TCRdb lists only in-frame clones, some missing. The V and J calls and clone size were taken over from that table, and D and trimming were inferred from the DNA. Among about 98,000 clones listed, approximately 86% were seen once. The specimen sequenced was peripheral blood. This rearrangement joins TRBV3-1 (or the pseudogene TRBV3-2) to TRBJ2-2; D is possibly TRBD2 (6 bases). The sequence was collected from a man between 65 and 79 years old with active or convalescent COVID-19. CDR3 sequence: CASSPGRLVRDSGELFF. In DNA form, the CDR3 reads TGTGCCAGCAGCCCAGGGAGGCTAGTGAGGGATTCCGGGGAGCTGTTTTTT.